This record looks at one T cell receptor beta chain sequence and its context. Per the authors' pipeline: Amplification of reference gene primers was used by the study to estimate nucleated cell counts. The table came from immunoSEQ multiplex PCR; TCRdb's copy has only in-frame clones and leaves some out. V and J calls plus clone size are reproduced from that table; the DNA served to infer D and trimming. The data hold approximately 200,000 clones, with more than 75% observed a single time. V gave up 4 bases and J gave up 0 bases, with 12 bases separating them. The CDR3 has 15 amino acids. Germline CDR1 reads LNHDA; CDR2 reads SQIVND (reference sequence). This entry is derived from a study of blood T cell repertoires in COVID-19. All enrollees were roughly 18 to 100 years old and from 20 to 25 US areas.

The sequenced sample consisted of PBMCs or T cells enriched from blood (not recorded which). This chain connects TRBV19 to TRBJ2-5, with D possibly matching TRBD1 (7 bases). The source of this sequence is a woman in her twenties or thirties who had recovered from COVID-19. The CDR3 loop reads CASSRRGQYQETQYF. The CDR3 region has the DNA TGTGCCAGTAGTAGGAGGGGACAGTACCAAGAGACCCAGTACTTC.